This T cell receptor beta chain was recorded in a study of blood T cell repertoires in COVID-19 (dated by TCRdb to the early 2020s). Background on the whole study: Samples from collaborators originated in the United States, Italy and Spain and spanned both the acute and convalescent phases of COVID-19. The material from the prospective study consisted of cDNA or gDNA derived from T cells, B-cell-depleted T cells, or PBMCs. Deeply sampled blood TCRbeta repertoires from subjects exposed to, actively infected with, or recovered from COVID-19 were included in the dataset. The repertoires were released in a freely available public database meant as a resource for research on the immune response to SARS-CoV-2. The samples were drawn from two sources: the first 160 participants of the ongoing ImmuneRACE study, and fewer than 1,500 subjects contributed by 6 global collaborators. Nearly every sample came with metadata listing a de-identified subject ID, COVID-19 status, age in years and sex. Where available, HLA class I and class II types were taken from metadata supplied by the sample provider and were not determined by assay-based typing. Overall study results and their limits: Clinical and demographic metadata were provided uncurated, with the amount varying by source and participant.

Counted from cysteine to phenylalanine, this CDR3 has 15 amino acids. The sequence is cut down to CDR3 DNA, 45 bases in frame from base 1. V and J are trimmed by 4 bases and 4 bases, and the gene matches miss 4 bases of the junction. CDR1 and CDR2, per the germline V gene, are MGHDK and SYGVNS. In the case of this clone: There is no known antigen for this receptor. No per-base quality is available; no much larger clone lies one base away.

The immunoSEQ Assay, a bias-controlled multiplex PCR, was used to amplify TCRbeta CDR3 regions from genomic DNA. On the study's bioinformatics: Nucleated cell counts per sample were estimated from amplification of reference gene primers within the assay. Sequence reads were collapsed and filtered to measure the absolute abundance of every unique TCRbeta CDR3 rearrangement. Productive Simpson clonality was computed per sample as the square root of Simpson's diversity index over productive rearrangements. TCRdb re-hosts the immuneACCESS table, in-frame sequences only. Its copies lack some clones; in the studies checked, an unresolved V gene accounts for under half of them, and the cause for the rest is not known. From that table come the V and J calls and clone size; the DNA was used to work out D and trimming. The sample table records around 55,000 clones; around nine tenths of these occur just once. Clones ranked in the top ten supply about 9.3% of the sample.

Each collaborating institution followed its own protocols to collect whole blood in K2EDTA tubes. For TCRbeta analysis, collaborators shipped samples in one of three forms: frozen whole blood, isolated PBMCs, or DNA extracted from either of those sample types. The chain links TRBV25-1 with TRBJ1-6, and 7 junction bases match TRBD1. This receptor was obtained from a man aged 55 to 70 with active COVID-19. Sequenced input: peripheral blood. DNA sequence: TGTGCCAGCAGTGGGGGGACAGTTTATAATTCACCCCTCCACTTT. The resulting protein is CASSGGTVYNSPLHF.